This T cell receptor (beta chain) appears in the sequencing data of a study of cytomegalovirus exposure and HLA in healthy donors. The V end lost 2 bases, the J end lost 9 bases, and 14 bases lay between the germline ends. Germline V gives CDR1 MGHRA, CDR2 YSYEKL. The CDR3 has 14 amino acids. Primers included in the PCR were 60 Vbeta and 13 Jbeta primers. The method was immunoSEQ multiplex PCR; TCRdb's version includes in-frame clones alone and lacks a portion of them. In the table there are nearly 300,000 clones, 80% to 90% of which are singletons. The sequence was collected from a man in his forties in good health and CMV-seropositive. This chain links TRBV4-1 with TRBJ2-1, with a weak D call TRBD2 (5 bases). The sample comprised PBMCs. CDR3 sequence reads: CASSQPAERGEQFF. CDR3 DNA: TGCGCCAGCAGCCAACCGGCTGAACGGGGTGAGCAGTTCTTC.